This TCR beta chain was recorded in a study of immune heterogeneity within non-small cell lung tumors. Study at large: Histologically, a handful of tumors were squamous cell carcinomas and under twelve were non-squamous carcinomas. The remaining 1 tumor was not otherwise specified. Study outcomes and limitations: Largely, high-frequency T-cell receptor beta clonotypes differed from one individual patient to another.

Germline V gene sequence: CDR1 SGDLS, CDR2 YYNGEE. The CDR3 is made up of 12 amino acids. As for this clonotype: The antigen remains unidentified. A junction boundary mismatches the germline segment, possibly from a read error.

TCR beta CDR3 was amplified by multiplex PCR, first round around 10 cycles, 32 V and 13 J primers. From the multiplex PCR reads, TCRdb called clonotypes with MiXCR, one entry per CDR3 protein. Of about 20,000 distinct CDR3 sequences listed, 25% to 35% were seen once; the top ten hold about 3.8%. Genomic DNA extracted from bulk tumor tissue served as template. A total of roughly 620 ng was used per sample. Several biopsies per primary tumor were taken during surgery, spaced as far apart as possible. Untreated, newly diagnosed non-small cell lung cancer patients underwent curative surgery. The donors had newly diagnosed non-small cell lung cancer and underwent surgery intended to cure it.

V usage is TRBV9 and J usage is TRBJ2-2, with D hard to call. The TCR comes from a man aged 35-49 years with non-small cell lung cancer. The sample taken for sequencing was lung tumor tissue. The CDR3 DNA reads TGTGACAGCAGCGAAAACACCGGGGAGCTGTTTTTT. Residues: CDSSENTGELFF.